Detailed here is one T cell receptor beta chain. Its antigen is unknown. V was trimmed by 1 base and J by 5 bases, leaving 17 bases between them. The CDR3 is made up of 16 amino acids. Germline values: CDR1 MGHRA, CDR2 YSYEKL. The data belong to a study of CD8+ T cells in alopecia areata. On the study more broadly: The protocol delivered tofacitinib for 6 to 18 months, then withdrew it for 6 months.

Study results and caveats: Lesional scalp displayed greater clonality than normal scalp, most notably in alopecia totalis/universalis.

Extraction of RNA preceded its reverse transcription into cDNA, which served as the sequencing template. Profiled with immunoSEQ multiplex PCR; TCRdb holds only in-frame clones, not every one. This sample has more than 85,000 clones; around 55% occur once, and the top ten carry roughly a sixth. Indicated treatment: oral pan-JAK inhibitor, 5-10 mg twice daily. The sequence derives from a human donor with alopecia areata. V is TRBV4-1 and J is TRBJ1-1; D is unresolved. The sample consisted of CD8+ T cells sorted from blood, taken at week 4, from a patient treated with tofacitinib. Here the CDR3 reads CASSQVSPGGDTEAFF. For the CDR3, the DNA is TGCGCCAGCAGCCAAGTTTCTCCAGGTGGCGATACTGAAGCTTTCTTT.